This record covers a single T cell receptor (beta chain). Its target is not known. The assay was immunoSEQ multiplex PCR, and TCRdb's table has in-frame clones only and misses some. The sample comprises a few hundred thousand clones, about four fifths of which are singletons, and approximately 7.8% rests with the top ten. Deletions cut 8 bases from V and 0 bases from J, with 7 bases between. This CDR3 has 12 residues. Treatment here: around 19 received Ad26.COV2.S at low or high dose, single or two shots; several received placebo; per-sample allocation not given. The investigators took samples on day 63 after the first vaccine or placebo injection. Recruitment in Boston yielded a donor of adult age, 18-55 years. This sample is drawn from a study of Ad26.COV2.S vaccination and SARS-CoV-2 variants. On the study more broadly: Doses of Ad26.COV2.S were injected into muscle once or twice, 56 days apart.

General study points: A substantial breadth of spike-specific CD8+ and CD4+ T cell responses after vaccination has been reported.

The source was peripheral blood, collected in a trial of Ad26.COV2.S vaccine versus placebo. The receptor was isolated from a person between 18 and 59 years old who received the Ad26.COV2.S COVID-19 vaccine or a placebo. The genes are TRBV12-3 or TRBV12-4 and TRBJ1-2; D remains ambiguous. This chain's CDR3 is CASGVSNYGYTF. The CDR3 region has the DNA TGTGCCAGCGGGGTTTCTAACTATGGCTACACCTTC.